This T cell receptor beta chain was identified in a study of T cell responses to AZD1222 COVID-19 vaccine. Comment on this clone: Antigen unknown.

General study points: Compared with day 0, the breadth and depth of the Spike-specific TCR repertoire rose significantly after two doses of AZD1222.

Method: immunoSEQ multiplex PCR; TCRdb's copy keeps in-frame clones and lacks some. The table records tens of thousands of clones, about 88% of them present only once. The CDR3 is 15 residues long. Per the germline V gene, CDR1 is SGHVS and CDR2 is FQNEAQ. Trimming stripped 0 bases from V and 2 bases from J, with 9 bases between. The specimen comprised peripheral blood, sampled on day 0 of AZD1222 vaccination. The V call is TRBV7-8, the J call TRBJ2-3; possible D gene TRBD1, 6 bases. The clonotype comes from an adult in good health. The CDR3 protein is CASSLAGGNTDTQYF. The CDR3 nucleotides are TGTGCCAGCAGCTTAGCAGGGGGAAACACAGATACGCAGTATTTT.